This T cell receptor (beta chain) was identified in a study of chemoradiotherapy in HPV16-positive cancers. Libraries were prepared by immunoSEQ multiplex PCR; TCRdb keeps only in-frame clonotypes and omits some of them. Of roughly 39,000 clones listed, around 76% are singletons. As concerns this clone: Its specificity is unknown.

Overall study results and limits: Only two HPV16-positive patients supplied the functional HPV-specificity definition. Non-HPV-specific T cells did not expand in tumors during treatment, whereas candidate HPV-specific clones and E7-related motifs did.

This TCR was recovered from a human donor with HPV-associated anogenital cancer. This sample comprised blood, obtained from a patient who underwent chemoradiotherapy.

This CDR3 is CASSQTGSFHEQYF. The CDR3 DNA follows: TGTGCCAGCAGTCAGACAGGGAGCTTCCACGAGCAGTACTTC. The V gene is TRBV27, the J gene TRBJ2-7; 7 nucleotides align to TRBD1. Trimming at V came to 5 bases and at J to 5 bases, leaving 9 bases not matched to a gene. CDR3 size: 14 residues. Germline V lookup: CDR1 MNHEY, CDR2 SMNVEV (reference sequence).